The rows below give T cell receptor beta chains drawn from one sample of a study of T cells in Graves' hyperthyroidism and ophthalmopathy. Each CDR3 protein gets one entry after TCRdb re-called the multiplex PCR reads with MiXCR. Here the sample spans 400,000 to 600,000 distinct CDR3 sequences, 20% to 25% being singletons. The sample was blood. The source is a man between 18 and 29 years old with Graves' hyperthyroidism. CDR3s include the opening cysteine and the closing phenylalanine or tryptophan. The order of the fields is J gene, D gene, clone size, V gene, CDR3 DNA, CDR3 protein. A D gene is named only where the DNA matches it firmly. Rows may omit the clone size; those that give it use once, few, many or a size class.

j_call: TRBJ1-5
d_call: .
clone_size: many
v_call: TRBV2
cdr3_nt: TGTGCCAGCAGTGATGCTACTGGACAACTAAATCAGCCCCAGCATTTT
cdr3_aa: CASSDATGQLNQPQHF

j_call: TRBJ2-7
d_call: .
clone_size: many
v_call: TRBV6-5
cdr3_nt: TGTGCCAGCAGTCGAGAGGGGGGGACCGGGTACGACGAGCAGTACTTC
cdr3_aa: CASSREGGTGYDEQYF

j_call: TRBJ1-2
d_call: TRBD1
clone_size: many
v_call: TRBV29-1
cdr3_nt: TGCAGCGTTGAGGCAGGGGGCGTCCCTGGCTACACCTTC
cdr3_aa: CSVEAGGVPGYTF

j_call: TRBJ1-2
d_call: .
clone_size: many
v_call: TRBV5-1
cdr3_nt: TGTGCCAGCAGCTTAGCAGGGGATGGCTACACCTTC
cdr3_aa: CASSLAGDGYTF

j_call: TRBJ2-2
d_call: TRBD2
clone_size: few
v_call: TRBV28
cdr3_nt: TGTGCCAGCATGGGGAGGGGTCGGGACACCGGGGAGCTGTTTTTT
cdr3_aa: CASMGRGRDTGELFF

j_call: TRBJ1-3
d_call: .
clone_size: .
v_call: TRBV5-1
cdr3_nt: TGCGCCAGCAGCTCGGCGCAGGGCGCAAACACCATATATTTT
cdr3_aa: CASSSAQGANTIYF

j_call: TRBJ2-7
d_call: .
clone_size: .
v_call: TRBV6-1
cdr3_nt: TGTGCCAGCGGGGGGCCCGCCTACGAGCAGTACTTC
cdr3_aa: CASGGPAYEQYF

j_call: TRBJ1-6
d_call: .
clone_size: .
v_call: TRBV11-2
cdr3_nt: TGTGCCAGCAGCCGGACAGCTTATAATTCACCCCTCCACTTT
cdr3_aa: CASSRTAYNSPLHF

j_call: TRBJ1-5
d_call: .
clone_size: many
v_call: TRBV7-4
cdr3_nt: TGTGCCAGCAGCCATTTCAAGGGGAATCAGCCCCAGCATTTT
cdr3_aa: CASSHFKGNQPQHF

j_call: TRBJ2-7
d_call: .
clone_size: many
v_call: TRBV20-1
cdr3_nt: TGCAGTGCAAGGGGGACGGGGCCCCTATCCTACGAGCAGTACTTC
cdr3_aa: CSARGTGPLSYEQYF

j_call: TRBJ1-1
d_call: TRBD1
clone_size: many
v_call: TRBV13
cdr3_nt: TGTGCCAGCAGCCGACAGGGTGAGAACACTGAAGCTTTCTTT
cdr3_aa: CASSRQGENTEAFF

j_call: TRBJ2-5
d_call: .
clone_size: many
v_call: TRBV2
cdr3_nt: TGTGCCAGCAGCTCTAGGACCCAGTACTTC
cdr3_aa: CASSSRTQYF

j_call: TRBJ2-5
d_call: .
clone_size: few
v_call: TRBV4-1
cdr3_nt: TGCGCCAGCAGCCAACTGATTAAAGAGACCCAGTACTTC
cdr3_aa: CASSQLIKETQYF

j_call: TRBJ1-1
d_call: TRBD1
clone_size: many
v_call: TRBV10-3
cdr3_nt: TGTGCCATCAGTGAGAGAACGACAGGGGTTCGGACTGAAGCTTTCTTT
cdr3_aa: CAISERTTGVRTEAFF

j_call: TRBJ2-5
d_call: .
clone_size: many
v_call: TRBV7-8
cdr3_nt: TGTGCCAGCAGCTTCGGAGGGTACAGGGCTCATAGGGAGACCCAGTACTTC
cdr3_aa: CASSFGGYRAHRETQYF

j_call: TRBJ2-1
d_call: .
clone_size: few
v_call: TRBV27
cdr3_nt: TGTGCCAGCAGTTTGGGGGGCTACAATGAGCAGTTCTTC
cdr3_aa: CASSLGGYNEQFF

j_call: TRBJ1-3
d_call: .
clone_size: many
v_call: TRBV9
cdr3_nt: TGTGCCAGCAGCGTCCAGGGGTCTGGAAACACCATATATTTT
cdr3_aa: CASSVQGSGNTIYF

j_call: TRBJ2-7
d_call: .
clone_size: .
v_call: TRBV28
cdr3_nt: TGTGCCAGCAGAGTACGGACAAGCCGGGACTCCCTAAGGGGCGAGCAGTACTTC
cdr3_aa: CASRVRTSRDSLRGEQYF

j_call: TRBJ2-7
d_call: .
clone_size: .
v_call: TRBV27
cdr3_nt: TGTGCCAGCAGTTTATCGACGGGAGAACTACTCTACGAGCAGTACTTC
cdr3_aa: CASSLSTGELLYEQYF

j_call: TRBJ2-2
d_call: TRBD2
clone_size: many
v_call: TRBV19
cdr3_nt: TGTGCCAGTACCCTGGGAGGGACCGGGGAGCTGTTTTTT
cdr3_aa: CASTLGGTGELFF

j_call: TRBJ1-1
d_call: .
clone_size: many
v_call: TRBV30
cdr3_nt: TGTGCCTGGGTCCTATTGAACACTGAAGCTTTCTTT
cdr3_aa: CAWVLLNTEAFF

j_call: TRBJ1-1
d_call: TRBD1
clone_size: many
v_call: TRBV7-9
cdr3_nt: TGTGCCAGCAGCCAACAGGGGGCGCAGACTGAAGCTTTCTTT
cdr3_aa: CASSQQGAQTEAFF

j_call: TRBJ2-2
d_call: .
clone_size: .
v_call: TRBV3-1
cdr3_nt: TGTGCCAGCAGCCAACTGACGAACACCGGGGAGCTGTTTTTT
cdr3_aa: CASSQLTNTGELFF

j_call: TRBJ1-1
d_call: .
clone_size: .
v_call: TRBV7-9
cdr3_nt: TGTGCCAGCAGCTCCTTATCCCGCAACACTGAAGCTTTCTTT
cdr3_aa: CASSSLSRNTEAFF

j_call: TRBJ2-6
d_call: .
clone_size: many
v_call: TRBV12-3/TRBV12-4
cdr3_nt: TGTGCCAGCAGTTTGGGGCCGGGGTCTGGGGCCAACGTCCTGACTTTC
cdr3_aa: CASSLGPGSGANVLTF

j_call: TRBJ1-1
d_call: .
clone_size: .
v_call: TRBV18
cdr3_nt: TGTGCCAGCTCACCACGTACCCTCAATGAAGCTTTCTTT
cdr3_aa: CASSPRTLNEAFF

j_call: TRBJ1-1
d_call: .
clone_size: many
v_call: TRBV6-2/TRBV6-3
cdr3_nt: TGTGCCAGCAGTTACTGGGTGGAGAACACTGAAGCTTTCTTT
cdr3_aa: CASSYWVENTEAFF

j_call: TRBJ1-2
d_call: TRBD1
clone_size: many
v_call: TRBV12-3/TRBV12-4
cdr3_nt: TGTGCCAGCAGGGAGACAGGGAATGGCTACACCTTC
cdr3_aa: CASRETGNGYTF

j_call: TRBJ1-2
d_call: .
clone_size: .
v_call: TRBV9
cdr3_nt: TGTGCCAGCATCTCGAGGCCGCTTAGCTACACCTTC
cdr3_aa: CASISRPLSYTF

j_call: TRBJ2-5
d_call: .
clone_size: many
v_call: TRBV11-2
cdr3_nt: TGTGCCAGCAGCTTAGATCACAGGCAAGAGACCCAGTACTTC
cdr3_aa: CASSLDHRQETQYF

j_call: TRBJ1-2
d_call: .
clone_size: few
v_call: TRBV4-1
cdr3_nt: TGCGCCAGCAGCCAAGACCCCGGCTGGAACTATGGCTACACCTTC
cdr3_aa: CASSQDPGWNYGYTF

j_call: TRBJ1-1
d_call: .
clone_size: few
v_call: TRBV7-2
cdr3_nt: TGTGCCAGCAGCCCCGGATGGGGGGGGACAGAAGCTTTCTTT
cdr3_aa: CASSPGWGGTEAFF

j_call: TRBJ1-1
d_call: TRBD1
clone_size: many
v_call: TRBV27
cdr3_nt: TGTGCCAGCAGACTTTCTACAGGGGTAACTGAAGCTTTCTTT
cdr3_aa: CASRLSTGVTEAFF

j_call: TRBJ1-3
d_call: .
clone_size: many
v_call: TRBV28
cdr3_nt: TGTGCCAGCAGTTTAAACTCACAGACCATATATTTT
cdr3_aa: CASSLNSQTIYF

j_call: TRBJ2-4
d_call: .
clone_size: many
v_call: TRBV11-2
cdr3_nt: TGTGCCAGCAGCTTAGGGGGGGCCGGAGCCAAAAACATTCAGTACTTC
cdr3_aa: CASSLGGAGAKNIQYF